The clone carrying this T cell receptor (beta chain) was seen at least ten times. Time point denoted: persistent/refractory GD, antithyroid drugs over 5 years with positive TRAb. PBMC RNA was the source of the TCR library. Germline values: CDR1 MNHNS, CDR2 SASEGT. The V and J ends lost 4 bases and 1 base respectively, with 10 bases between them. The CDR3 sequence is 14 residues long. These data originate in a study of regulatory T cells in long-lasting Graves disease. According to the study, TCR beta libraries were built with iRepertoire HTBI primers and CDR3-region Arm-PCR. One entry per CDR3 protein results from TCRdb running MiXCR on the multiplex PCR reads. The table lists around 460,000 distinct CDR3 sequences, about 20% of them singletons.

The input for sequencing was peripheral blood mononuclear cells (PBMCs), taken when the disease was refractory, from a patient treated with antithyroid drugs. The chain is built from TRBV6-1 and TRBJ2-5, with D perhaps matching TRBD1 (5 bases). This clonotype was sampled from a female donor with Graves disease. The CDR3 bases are TGTGCCAGCAGTGTCAGGGTGGGCCAAGAGACCCAGTACTTC. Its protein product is CASSVRVGQETQYF.